Below, 7 T cell receptor beta chains from the same sample are listed, as sequenced in a study of blood T cell repertoires in COVID-19 (TCRdb year 2020). The receptor library was made with the immunoSEQ multiplex PCR assay. TCRdb retrieved this table from immuneACCESS and kept in-frame rearrangements only. Not all clones are present; in checked studies, unresolved V genes account for under half, and no reason is known for the remainder. A total of roughly 300,000 clones appear in this sample, 65% to 90% of them only once. The ten biggest clones cover about 14% of the sample. The source material was peripheral blood. The receptors derive from a human donor in a cohort sampled during active COVID-19.

This sequence joins TRBV11-1 and TRBJ2-2; TRBD1 is a possible D gene (6 bases). CDR3 length: 16 amino acids. Germline-derived CDR1 and CDR2 are SGHAT and FQDESV (reference sequence). Trimming took 2 bases from V and 5 from J, leaving 15 bases between them. The CDR3 DNA is TGTGCCAGCAGCTTATTGACAGGCACTGGGACCGGGGAGCTGTTTTTT. Translated: CASSLLTGTGTGELFF.

The V call is TRBV3-1 (or the pseudogene TRBV3-2), the J call TRBJ2-2; D gene uncertain. Trimming took off 4 bases at V and 8 bases at J, with 8 bases between the two ends. The CDR3 has 12 amino acids. Germline V gene sequence: CDR1 LGHDT, CDR2 YNNKEL (reference sequence). The CDR3 DNA is TGTGCCAGCAGCCGTATACAGGGGGAGCTGTTTTTT. It encodes CASSRIQGELFF.

The V call is TRBV7-8, the J call TRBJ2-2; TRBD2 agrees at 7 bases. The CDR3 spans 15 residues. Germline assignment: CDR1 SGHVS and CDR2 FQNEAQ. The junction had 5 bases not matched to a gene; V was cut back by 3 bases and J by 4 bases. The CDR3 coding sequence is TGTGCCAGCAGCTTGCGGGAGATGCGCACCGGGGAGCTGTTTTTT. Amino acid sequence: CASSLREMRTGELFF.

The V gene is TRBV29-1, the J gene TRBJ1-3; TRBD1 agrees at 7 bases. V was clipped by 4 bases and J by 3 bases; unmatched bases: 0. Germline CDR1 SQVTM, CDR2 ANQGSEA. This CDR3 has 12 residues. In nucleotides, the CDR3 is TGCAGCGTTGGACAGGGTGGAAACACCATATATTTT. This translates into CSVGQGGNTIYF.

This clone was detected once. The chain carries TRBV6-5 and TRBJ2-3; the match to TRBD2 covers 13 bases. Trimming at V came to 6 bases and at J to 8 bases, leaving 5 bases not matched to a gene. The length of the CDR3 is 14 residues. Germline V lookup: CDR1 MNHEY, CDR2 SVGAGI. The CDR3 DNA sequence: TGTGCCAGCAGCCCAGGACTAGCGGGAGTTACGCAGTATTTT. Amino acid sequence: CASSPGLAGVTQYF.

The J gene is TRBJ1-5, the V gene TRBV15; TRBD1 agrees at 7 bases. This CDR3 contains 14 residues. Per the germline V gene, CDR1 is LNHNV and CDR2 is YYDKDF (reference sequence). V was pared by 3 bases and J by 7 bases, with 6 bases of the junction left unmatched. The CDR3 sequence: CATSSRQGEQPQHF. In DNA form, the CDR3 reads TGTGCCACCAGCAGCCGACAGGGTGAGCAGCCCCAGCATTTT. Based on the CDR3 plus reference TRBV15 and TRBJ1-5, the full variable domain is DAMVIQNPRYQVTQFGKPVTLSCSQTLNHNVMYWYQQKSSQAPKLLFHYYDKDFNNEADTPDNFQSRRPNTSFCFLDIRSPGLGDTAMYLCATSSRQGEQPQHFGDGTRLSIL.

V gene TRBV7-9 combines with J gene TRBJ1-1; D ambiguous. Trimming left V 5 bases short and J 1 base short, with 11 bases between. The CDR3 runs 14 residues. The V gene's germline CDR1 is SEHNR and CDR2 FQNEAQ (reference sequence). The CDR3 loop is CASSRRSGNTEAFF. CDR3 coding DNA: TGTGCCAGCAGCCGACGTTCAGGGAACACTGAAGCTTTCTTT.